The sequence of this T cell receptor (beta chain) was determined in a study of control samples from healthy donors and cancer patients. V dropped 0 bases and J dropped 6 bases, with 8 bases sitting between them. Per germline, CDR1 SEHNR and CDR2 FQNEAQ (reference sequence). CDR3 size: 13 residues. The assay was immunoSEQ multiplex PCR, and TCRdb's table has in-frame clones only and misses some. The sample holds roughly 88,000 clones, approximately 95% seen once. The sequenced material came from blood. This chain joins TRBV7-9 and TRBJ1-2; D unresolved. This receptor was obtained from a young man in good health. DNA of the CDR3: TGTGCCAGCAGCTTAGCGGAAGGCCATGGCTACACCTTC. It codes for CASSLAEGHGYTF.